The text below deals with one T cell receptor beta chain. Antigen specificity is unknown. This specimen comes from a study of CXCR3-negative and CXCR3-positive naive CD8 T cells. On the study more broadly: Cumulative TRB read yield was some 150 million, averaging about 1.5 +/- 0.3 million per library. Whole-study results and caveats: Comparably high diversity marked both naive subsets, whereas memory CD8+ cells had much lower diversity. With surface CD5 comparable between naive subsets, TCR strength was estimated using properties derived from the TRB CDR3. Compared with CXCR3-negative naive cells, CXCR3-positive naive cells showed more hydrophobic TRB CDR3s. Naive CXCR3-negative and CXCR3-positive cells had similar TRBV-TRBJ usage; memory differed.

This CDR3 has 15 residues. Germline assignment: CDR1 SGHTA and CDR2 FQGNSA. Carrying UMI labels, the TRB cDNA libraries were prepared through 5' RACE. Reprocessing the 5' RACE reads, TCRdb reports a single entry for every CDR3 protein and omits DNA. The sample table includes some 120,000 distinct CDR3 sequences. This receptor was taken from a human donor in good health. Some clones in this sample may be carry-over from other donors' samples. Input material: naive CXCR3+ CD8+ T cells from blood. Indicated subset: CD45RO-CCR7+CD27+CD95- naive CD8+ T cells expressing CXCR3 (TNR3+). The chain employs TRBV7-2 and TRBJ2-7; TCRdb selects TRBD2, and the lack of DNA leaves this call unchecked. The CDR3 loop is CASSPPPGNSYEQYF.